This T cell receptor (beta chain) was recovered during a study of cytomegalovirus exposure and HLA in healthy donors. For the study at large: Sequencing of 180 million or so T cells in an earlier analysis found 90 million to 120 million unique TCR beta sequences. Around 81% of a few hundred genotyped donors fell in the Caucasian-associated ancestry cluster.

The CDR3 is 13 residues long. Germline CDR1 is SNHLY and CDR2 is FYNNEI. PCR amplification relied on 60 Vbeta primers (plus 13 Jbeta primers). Measured with immunoSEQ multiplex PCR; TCRdb has only the in-frame clones, and not every one. The sample has some 110,000 clones, roughly 76% seen once. This TCR derives from a man between 45 and 60 years old in good health and CMV-seropositive. The source material was PBMCs. V and J are TRBV2 and TRBJ2-5; 11 bases are shared with TRBD2. The J call may be mistaken, given a closer DNA end match to TRBJ2-7. The CDR3 sequence: CASLAGGSYEQYF. In DNA, the CDR3 is TGTGCCAGCCTAGCGGGGGGTTCCTACGAGCAGTACTTC.